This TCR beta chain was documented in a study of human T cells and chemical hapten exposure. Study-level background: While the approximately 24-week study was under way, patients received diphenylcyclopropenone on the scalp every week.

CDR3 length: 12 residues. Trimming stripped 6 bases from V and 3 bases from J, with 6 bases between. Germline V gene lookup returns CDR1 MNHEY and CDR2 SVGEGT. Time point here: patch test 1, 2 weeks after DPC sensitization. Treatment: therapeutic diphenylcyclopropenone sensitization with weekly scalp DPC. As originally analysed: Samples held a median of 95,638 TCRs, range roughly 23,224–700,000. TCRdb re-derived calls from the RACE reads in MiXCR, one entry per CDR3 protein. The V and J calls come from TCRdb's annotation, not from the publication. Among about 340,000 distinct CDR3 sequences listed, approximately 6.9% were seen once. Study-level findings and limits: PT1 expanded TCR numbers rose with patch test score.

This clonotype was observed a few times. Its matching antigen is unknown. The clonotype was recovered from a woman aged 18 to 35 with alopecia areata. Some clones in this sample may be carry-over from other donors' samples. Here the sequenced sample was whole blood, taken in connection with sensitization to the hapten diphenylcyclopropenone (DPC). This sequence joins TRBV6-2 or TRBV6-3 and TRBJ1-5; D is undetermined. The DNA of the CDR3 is TGTGCCAGCAGAATGGACAATCAGCCCCAGCATTTT. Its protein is CASRMDNQPQHF.